The rows below give T cell receptor beta chains drawn from one sample of a study of blood T cell repertoires in COVID-19. Some clones are missing from TCRdb's copy, which holds only in-frame ones; the method was immunoSEQ multiplex PCR. This table has approximately 220,000 clones, 82% appearing once. Sequencing used peripheral blood. These receptors were obtained from a woman in her seventies with acute or convalescent COVID-19. Both conserved end residues are part of each CDR3. A D gene is named only where the DNA matches it firmly. Rows may omit the clone size; those that give it use once, few, many or a size class.

TRBJ1-5	TRBV10-3	TRBD1	.	CASSGQGGNQPQHF	TGTGCCTCTTCCGGACAGGGAGGTAATCAGCCCCAGCATTTT
TRBJ2-1	TRBV7-2	TRBD2	.	CASSLDASGHWGEQFF	TGTGCCAGCAGCTTAGATGCTAGCGGTCACTGGGGTGAGCAGTTCTTC
TRBJ1-3	TRBV7-6	.	.	CASSLAFAGSGNTIYF	TGTGCCAGCAGCTTAGCGTTTGCAGGGTCTGGAAACACCATATATTTT
TRBJ2-2	TRBV4-1	TRBD2	.	CASSQEGLATGELFF	TGCGCCAGCAGCCAAGAGGGACTAGCGACCGGGGAGCTGTTTTTT
TRBJ2-3	TRBV30	.	.	CAYSGHSTDTQYF	TGTGCTTATTCGGGACACAGCACAGATACGCAGTATTTT
TRBJ2-5	TRBV12-3/TRBV12-4	.	.	CASSLSFGETQYF	TGTGCCAGCAGTTTAAGTTTCGGAGAGACCCAGTACTTC
TRBJ2-2	TRBV19	.	.	CASSGGPNTGELFF	TGTGCCAGTTCCGGAGGGCCGAACACCGGGGAGCTGTTTTTT
TRBJ2-2	TRBV15	.	.	CATRPARVVTGELFF	TGTGCCACCAGGCCTGCCAGGGTTGTCACCGGGGAGCTGTTTTTT
TRBJ1-1	TRBV7-2	.	.	CASSLGGTGTNTEAFF	TGTGCCAGCAGCTTAGGCGGCACAGGGACGAACACTGAAGCTTTCTTT
TRBJ1-6	TRBV9	.	.	CASSVGGDNSPLHF	TGTGCCAGCAGCGTAGGGGGAGATAATTCACCCCTCCACTTT
TRBJ2-2	TRBV5-1	.	.	CASSLDFGVTGELFF	TGCGCCAGCAGCTTGGATTTCGGGGTCACCGGGGAGCTGTTTTTT
TRBJ1-1	TRBV7-6	TRBD1	.	CASSPAGTVNTEAFF	TGTGCCAGCAGCCCGGCCGGGACAGTGAACACTGAAGCTTTCTTT
TRBJ1-4	TRBV15	.	.	CATSRQGNEKLFF	TGTGCCACCAGTCGGCAGGGTAATGAAAAACTGTTTTTT
TRBJ1-5	TRBV19	.	few	CASTPGDLGNQPQHF	TGTGCCAGTACCCCAGGGGACCTAGGCAATCAGCCCCAGCATTTT
TRBJ1-2	TRBV7-2	.	few	CASSLAGGYIMVPLTF	TGTGCCAGCAGCTTAGCGGGAGGGTACATAATGGTGCCCCTAACCTTC
TRBJ2-7	TRBV28	.	few	CASSLRQREQYF	TGTGCCAGCAGTTTGCGACAGCGCGAGCAGTACTTC
TRBJ1-3	TRBV5-1	TRBD1	.	CASSYRTGESSGNTIYF	TGCGCCAGCAGCTACAGGACAGGAGAGAGCTCTGGAAACACCATATATTTT
TRBJ1-4	TRBV4-1	TRBD1	.	CASSPGDRDEKLFF	TGCGCCAGCAGCCCGGGGGACAGGGATGAAAAACTGTTTTTT
TRBJ1-5	TRBV7-2	TRBD1	.	CASSFFPPRQGHSNQPQHF	TGTGCCAGCAGCTTTTTCCCCCCCCGACAGGGTCATAGCAATCAGCCCCAGCATTTT
TRBJ1-2	TRBV2	TRBD1	.	CASSVGTGSLGYTF	TGTGCCAGCAGTGTCGGGACAGGGAGTCTTGGCTACACCTTC
TRBJ1-3	TRBV9	.	.	CASSPPGHPSSGNTIYF	TGTGCCAGCAGCCCTCCGGGACACCCGAGCTCTGGAAACACCATATATTTT
TRBJ1-2	TRBV6-5	.	.	CASSYSRGSGYGYTF	TGTGCCAGCAGTTACTCGAGAGGGTCCGGCTATGGCTACACCTTC
TRBJ1-2	TRBV30	.	.	CAWSIPGYYGYTF	TGTGCCTGGAGTATCCCAGGTTACTATGGCTACACCTTC
TRBJ2-5	TRBV5-4	TRBD2	.	CASSLALLAGGETQYF	TGTGCCAGCAGCTTGGCTCTACTAGCGGGGGGAGAGACCCAGTACTTC
TRBJ1-2	TRBV5-4	.	.	CASSFVGGNYGYTF	TGTGCCAGCAGCTTTGTAGGGGGTAACTATGGCTACACCTTC
TRBJ2-2	TRBV10-1	TRBD2	.	CASSSGGLAGGTNTGELFF	TGCGCCAGCAGTTCGGGAGGACTAGCGGGGGGAACGAACACCGGGGAGCTGTTTTTT
TRBJ1-5	TRBV9	.	.	CASSFGTLEPQHF	TGTGCCAGCAGCTTCGGGACACTTGAACCCCAGCATTTT
TRBJ1-2	TRBV6-5	TRBD1	once	CASGTEYGYTF	TGTGCCAGCGGGACAGAATATGGCTACACCTTC
TRBJ2-6	TRBV11-2	.	.	CASSSSLRGPSGANVLTF	TGTGCCAGCAGCTCCTCCCTAAGAGGGCCCTCTGGGGCCAACGTCCTGACTTTC
TRBJ2-3	TRBV19	.	.	CASTNPYTDTQYF	TGTGCCAGTACCAACCCCTACACAGATACGCAGTATTTT
TRBJ1-1	TRBV10-3	TRBD1	.	CAIRGQGRDEAFF	TGTGCCATCAGGGGACAGGGCCGAGATGAAGCTTTCTTT